These T cell receptor beta chains were read from a single sample in a study of T cell repertoires in cytomegalovirus infection. TCRdb used MiXCR to reprocess the reads, holding one entry per CDR3 protein. Of 800,000 to 950,000 distinct CDR3 sequences in the sample, approximately 30% were seen once. Antigens of these TCRs are unknown. This specimen consisted of cultured CD8+ T cells from PBMCs, obtained from culture after CMV antigen stimulation. These receptors were obtained from a human donor in good health (CMV status not recorded). Some clones in this sample may be carry-over from other donors' samples. Both conserved end residues are part of each CDR3. Fields, in order: V gene, clone size, D gene, J gene, CDR3 DNA, CDR3 protein. A D gene is named only where the DNA matches it firmly. Clone size is stated in some rows and not others, as once, few, many or a class when expanded.

V: TRBV11-2
size: few
D: TRBD1
J: TRBJ1-3
DNA: TGTGCCAGCAGCTTATACTCCTCAGGGGGCTCTGGAAACACCATATATTTT
CDR3: CASSLYSSGGSGNTIYF

V: TRBV27
size: -
D: -
J: TRBJ1-6
DNA: TGTGCCAGCGGAATGGGGCGGGGTTCACCCCTCCACTTT
CDR3: CASGMGRGSPLHF

V: TRBV15
size: few
D: TRBD1
J: TRBJ2-1
DNA: TGTGCCACCAGCAGGGAACTACGGGACAGGGATTACAATGAGCAGTTCTTC
CDR3: CATSRELRDRDYNEQFF

V: TRBV12-3/TRBV12-4
size: -
D: -
J: TRBJ2-3
DNA: TGTGCCAGCAGCCCGGACAGTCAGGGCGCGTATTTT
CDR3: CASSPDSQGAYF

V: TRBV28
size: few
D: TRBD1
J: TRBJ1-5
DNA: TGTGCCAGCAGCCGTTACAGGGGTTATCAGCCCCAGCATTTT
CDR3: CASSRYRGYQPQHF

V: TRBV27
size: -
D: TRBD1
J: TRBJ2-2
DNA: TGTGCCAGCAGTTTTTTTCCGGTTCGGGACAGGGGAACCGGGGAGCTGTTTTTT
CDR3: CASSFFPVRDRGTGELFF

V: TRBV7-9
size: few
D: -
J: TRBJ1-2
DNA: TGTGCCAGCAGCCCAACAGGGATCGTTGGCTACACCTTC
CDR3: CASSPTGIVGYTF

V: TRBV25-1
size: -
D: TRBD2
J: TRBJ2-2
DNA: TGTGCCAGCAGTGAATATCGGCGGGGAGGGACCGGGGAGCTGTTTTTT
CDR3: CASSEYRRGGTGELFF

V: TRBV5-6
size: -
D: -
J: TRBJ1-1
DNA: TGTGCCAGCAGTCCCTCCATGCCTTGGAACACTGAAGCTTTCTTT
CDR3: CASSPSMPWNTEAFF

V: TRBV19
size: few
D: -
J: TRBJ2-2
DNA: TGTGCCAGTAGTATAGGACACGCGAACACCGGGGAGCTGTTTTTT
CDR3: CASSIGHANTGELFF

V: TRBV27
size: -
D: TRBD1
J: TRBJ1-6
DNA: TGTGCCAGCAAGGCCGGGACAGAGAATTCACCCCTCCACTTT
CDR3: CASKAGTENSPLHF

V: TRBV19
size: few
D: -
J: TRBJ1-2
DNA: TGTGCCAGTAGTAACGGGGCAGGCGGCTACACCTTC
CDR3: CASSNGAGGYTF

V: TRBV12-5
size: -
D: -
J: TRBJ1-6
DNA: TGTGCTAGTGGTGCCAAAGGGAATTCACCCCTCCACTTT
CDR3: CASGAKGNSPLHF

V: TRBV6-5
size: -
D: -
J: TRBJ2-1
DNA: TGTGCCAGCAGTTACGGGGCAGGGAACAATGAGCAGTTCTTC
CDR3: CASSYGAGNNEQFF

V: TRBV12-3/TRBV12-4
size: -
D: -
J: TRBJ1-1
DNA: TGTGTCAGCCCCCCCGGGGCGGGCGAGCACACTGAAGCTTTCTTT
CDR3: CVSPPGAGEHTEAFF

V: TRBV7-9
size: many
D: -
J: TRBJ2-1
DNA: TGTGCCAGCAGCTCCCTCAGCGGTAGCTCCTACAATGAGCAGTTCTTC
CDR3: CASSSLSGSSYNEQFF

V: TRBV4-1
size: -
D: -
J: TRBJ2-2
DNA: TGCGCCAGCAGCCAAGATGGAGTAGCGCCGAACACCGGGGAGCTGTTTTTT
CDR3: CASSQDGVAPNTGELFF

V: TRBV7-9
size: few
D: -
J: TRBJ1-1
DNA: TGTGCCAGCAGCTTAGTATCCCGACAGAACACTGAAGCTTTCTTT
CDR3: CASSLVSRQNTEAFF

V: TRBV6-6
size: -
D: TRBD2
J: TRBJ2-2
DNA: TGTGCCAGCAGTCGTCCGGGACTACCATCTTACACCGGGGAGCTGTTTTTT
CDR3: CASSRPGLPSYTGELFF

V: TRBV27
size: -
D: TRBD1
J: TRBJ2-7
DNA: TGTGCCAGCACCCGACAGGGTTCCTACGAGCAGTACTTC
CDR3: CASTRQGSYEQYF

V: TRBV24-1
size: few
D: -
J: TRBJ2-2
DNA: TGTGCCACCAGTGATTTGCATACGCCTGGCACCGGGGAGCTGTTTTTT
CDR3: CATSDLHTPGTGELFF

V: TRBV27
size: few
D: -
J: TRBJ2-2
DNA: TGTGCCAGCAGTTTTCATCAGGCAGGGATTAACGGGGAGCTGTTTTTT
CDR3: CASSFHQAGINGELFF

V: TRBV28
size: -
D: TRBD1
J: TRBJ2-1
DNA: TGTGCCAGCACCCCCTTGTCCGGGACAGGGGCCAATGAGCAGTTCTTC
CDR3: CASTPLSGTGANEQFF

V: TRBV7-6
size: few
D: -
J: TRBJ2-2
DNA: TGTGCCAGCAGCCTAAGGGGGGAGCACGGGGAGCTGTTTTTT
CDR3: CASSLRGEHGELFF

V: TRBV11-2
size: -
D: TRBD2
J: TRBJ2-1
DNA: TGTGCCAGCAGCTTAGATAGGGCTAGCGGGGGGGCCGCCTACAATGAGCAGTTCTTC
CDR3: CASSLDRASGGAAYNEQFF

V: TRBV4-1
size: few
D: TRBD2
J: TRBJ2-3
DNA: TGCGCCAGCAGCCAAGTTGGGACTAGCGGGGGCACAGATACGCAGTATTTT
CDR3: CASSQVGTSGGTDTQYF

V: TRBV27
size: -
D: TRBD1
J: TRBJ2-5
DNA: TGTGCCAGCACCCGGACAGGGGGCCTAAAGACCCAGTACTTC
CDR3: CASTRTGGLKTQYF

V: TRBV2
size: -
D: -
J: TRBJ1-1
DNA: TGTGCCCCCGGAGGACGGATGAACACTGAAGCTTTCTTT
CDR3: CAPGGRMNTEAFF

V: TRBV4-1
size: few
D: -
J: TRBJ1-1
DNA: TGCGCCAGCAGCCAAGATCCGAGGGGGAAGGACACTGAAGCTTTCTTT
CDR3: CASSQDPRGKDTEAFF

V: TRBV7-6
size: -
D: TRBD1
J: TRBJ2-2
DNA: TGTGCCAGCAGCCCCACCGCAGGGACAGGGTGGGCCGGGGAGCTGTTTTTT
CDR3: CASSPTAGTGWAGELFF

V: TRBV11-3
size: few
D: TRBD1
J: TRBJ2-5
DNA: TGTGCCAGCAGCTCCAAGACAGGGGCGATGGAGACCCAGTACTTC
CDR3: CASSSKTGAMETQYF

V: TRBV28
size: -
D: TRBD1
J: TRBJ2-6
DNA: TGTGCCAGCAGTTTAGGGACAGGTCGCTCTGGGGCCAACGTCCTGACTTTC
CDR3: CASSLGTGRSGANVLTF

V: TRBV5-5
size: -
D: TRBD1
J: TRBJ2-2
DNA: TGTGCCAGCAGTTCTACAGGGGGCCACACCGGGGAGCTGTTTTTT
CDR3: CASSSTGGHTGELFF

V: TRBV2
size: -
D: -
J: TRBJ1-6
DNA: TGTGCCAGCAGTGAAGCAGACGGGGCAGCCCAAGATTTACCCCTCCACTTT
CDR3: CASSEADGAAQDLPLHF

V: TRBV12-5
size: -
D: TRBD2
J: TRBJ2-3
DNA: TGTGCTAGTGGTTTTCTAGCGGGGGGGACCACAGATACGCAGTATTTT
CDR3: CASGFLAGGTTDTQYF

V: TRBV12-3/TRBV12-4
size: -
D: -
J: TRBJ2-6
DNA: TGTGCCAGCAGTTGGGGACGTATCTCTGGGGCCAACGTCCCGACTTTC
CDR3: CASSWGRISGANVPTF

V: TRBV2
size: -
D: -
J: TRBJ2-3
DNA: TGTGCCAGCACCCCCAAACTCACAGATACGCAGTATTTT
CDR3: CASTPKLTDTQYF

V: TRBV12-3/TRBV12-4
size: -
D: TRBD2
J: TRBJ2-3
DNA: TGTGCCAGCAGTTGGGCGGGAGTCGAGGATACGCAGTATTTT
CDR3: CASSWAGVEDTQYF

V: TRBV24-1
size: -
D: -
J: TRBJ1-2
DNA: TGTGCCACCAGTGATCGGACAGTTTATGGCTACACCTTC
CDR3: CATSDRTVYGYTF

V: TRBV5-4
size: few
D: TRBD2
J: TRBJ2-2
DNA: TGTGCCAGCAGCTTAAGCGGGGGGGCGATCGGGGAGCTGTTTTTT
CDR3: CASSLSGGAIGELFF

V: TRBV7-9
size: few
D: TRBD1
J: TRBJ2-7
DNA: TGTGCCAGCAGCTACTTTGCCCTAGAAGGCGGGACAGGGAAGCGATACGAGCAGTACTTC
CDR3: CASSYFALEGGTGKRYEQYF

V: TRBV7-3
size: -
D: -
J: TRBJ2-2
DNA: TGTGCCAGCAGCTTCGGTCTGACCGCCGGGGAGCTGTTTTTT
CDR3: CASSFGLTAGELFF

V: TRBV7-8
size: few
D: -
J: TRBJ1-4
DNA: TGTGCCAGCAGCTTCTCAGGGGTCACACTGTTTTTT
CDR3: CASSFSGVTLFF

V: TRBV5-5
size: -
D: -
J: TRBJ2-3
DNA: TGTGCCAGCAGCTTGGAAGTGAGGCGGGGGCCTAGCACAGATACGCAGTCTTTT
CDR3: CASSLEVRRGPSTDTQSF

V: TRBV7-9
size: -
D: -
J: TRBJ1-4
DNA: TGTGCCAGCACCCCGCGAGAAGGGGCGAATGAAAAACTGTTTTTT
CDR3: CASTPREGANEKLFF

V: TRBV28
size: many
D: -
J: TRBJ2-4
DNA: TGTGCCAGCAGTTCCCCGAGGGGGGCCAAAAACATTCAGTACTTC
CDR3: CASSSPRGAKNIQYF

V: TRBV24-1
size: -
D: -
J: TRBJ2-1
DNA: TGTGCCACCAGTGATTTTGAGGGGAACTACAATGAGCAGTTCTTC
CDR3: CATSDFEGNYNEQFF

V: TRBV19
size: many
D: -
J: TRBJ1-1
DNA: TGTGCCAGTAGTATAGCGGGGGGAAACACTGAAGCTTTCTTT
CDR3: CASSIAGGNTEAFF